These T cell receptor beta chains were read from a single sample in a study of shared clonotypes between healthy human individuals. Sequencing was performed with immunoSEQ multiplex PCR; in TCRdb, only in-frame clones are kept and a portion is missing. The sample shows around 2,000,000 clones, roughly 94% of them seen only once. The sample taken for sequencing was naive CD8+ T cells sorted from blood. The receptors come from a man aged 18 to 29 in good health. CDR3s include the opening cysteine and the closing phenylalanine or tryptophan. Fields, in order: clone size, V gene, D gene, J gene, CDR3 protein, CDR3 DNA. The D gene is left open where the match is weak. A clone size is listed for some rows: how often the clone was seen (once, few, many), or a class if it is expanded.

clone size: .; V gene: TRBV27; D gene: TRBD1; J gene: TRBJ1-2; CDR3 protein: CASTPGQGFNGGGYTF; CDR3 DNA: TGTGCCAGCACCCCGGGACAGGGCTTTAATGGGGGTGGCTACACCTTC
clone size: .; V gene: TRBV6-5; D gene: .; J gene: TRBJ2-5; CDR3 protein: CASSYSTEEETQYF; CDR3 DNA: TGTGCCAGCAGTTACTCTACAGAGGAAGAGACCCAGTACTTC
clone size: once; V gene: TRBV19; D gene: TRBD2; J gene: TRBJ2-1; CDR3 protein: CASSIGGGAVNEQFF; CDR3 DNA: TGTGCCAGTAGTATTGGCGGGGGTGCCGTCAATGAGCAGTTCTTC
clone size: .; V gene: TRBV5-1; D gene: TRBD1; J gene: TRBJ2-5; CDR3 protein: CASSLARGQPKLETQYF; CDR3 DNA: TGCGCCAGCAGCTTAGCCCGGGGACAGCCGAAACTAGAGACCCAGTACTTC
clone size: .; V gene: TRBV29-1; D gene: TRBD1; J gene: TRBJ2-1; CDR3 protein: CSAWDSYYNEQFF; CDR3 DNA: TGCAGCGCCTGGGACAGCTATTACAATGAGCAGTTCTTC
clone size: .; V gene: TRBV6-1; D gene: TRBD2; J gene: TRBJ2-1; CDR3 protein: CASSEYAGGYNEQFF; CDR3 DNA: TGTGCCAGCAGTGAATACGCGGGGGGGTACAATGAGCAGTTCTTC
clone size: .; V gene: TRBV30; D gene: TRBD2; J gene: TRBJ2-7; CDR3 protein: CAWSVLAGVEQYF; CDR3 DNA: TGTGCCTGGAGCGTACTAGCGGGAGTTGAGCAGTACTTC
clone size: .; V gene: TRBV6-5; D gene: .; J gene: TRBJ2-1; CDR3 protein: CASSLGEKQFF; CDR3 DNA: TGTGCCAGCAGTCTGGGGGAGAAGCAGTTCTTC
clone size: .; V gene: TRBV27; D gene: .; J gene: TRBJ2-7; CDR3 protein: CASSERGHLYEQYF; CDR3 DNA: TGTGCCAGCAGTGAGCGGGGACACCTCTACGAGCAGTACTTC
clone size: .; V gene: TRBV11-2; D gene: .; J gene: TRBJ2-7; CDR3 protein: CASSLEAGPYEQYF; CDR3 DNA: TGTGCCAGCAGCTTAGAGGCAGGGCCCTACGAGCAGTACTTC
clone size: .; V gene: TRBV4-2; D gene: .; J gene: TRBJ2-7; CDR3 protein: CASSQDRVAYEQYF; CDR3 DNA: TGTGCCAGCAGCCAAGACAGGGTTGCCTACGAGCAGTACTTC
clone size: once; V gene: TRBV10-2; D gene: .; J gene: TRBJ2-3; CDR3 protein: CASSDHSPSTDTQYF; CDR3 DNA: TGCGCCAGCTCCGATCATAGCCCTAGCACAGATACGCAGTATTTT
clone size: .; V gene: TRBV7-9; D gene: .; J gene: TRBJ1-4; CDR3 protein: CASSSRWDNREDEKLFF; CDR3 DNA: TGTGCCAGCAGCTCCCGGTGGGACAACCGGGAGGATGAAAAACTGTTTTTT
clone size: once; V gene: TRBV30; D gene: .; J gene: TRBJ2-7; CDR3 protein: CAGIGTEQYF; CDR3 DNA: TGTGCCGGAATTGGAACCGAGCAGTACTTC
clone size: .; V gene: TRBV7-9; D gene: .; J gene: TRBJ2-3; CDR3 protein: CASSSDLTDTQYF; CDR3 DNA: TGTGCCAGCAGCTCGGACCTCACAGATACGCAGTATTTT
clone size: .; V gene: TRBV2; D gene: .; J gene: TRBJ2-7; CDR3 protein: CASSASTGIFTYEQYF; CDR3 DNA: TGTGCCAGCAGCGCCTCTACAGGGATCTTTACCTACGAGCAGTACTTC
clone size: once; V gene: TRBV4-1; D gene: .; J gene: TRBJ2-7; CDR3 protein: CASSQGISYEQYF; CDR3 DNA: TGCGCCAGCAGCCAAGGCATCAGCTACGAGCAGTACTTC
clone size: .; V gene: TRBV2; D gene: .; J gene: TRBJ2-5; CDR3 protein: CASSAYLDTGLLGETQYF; CDR3 DNA: TGTGCCAGCAGTGCTTATTTAGATACGGGACTTTTAGGGGAGACCCAGTACTTC
clone size: .; V gene: TRBV13; D gene: .; J gene: TRBJ2-7; CDR3 protein: CASSLSGVEQYF; CDR3 DNA: TGTGCCAGCAGCTTATCGGGGGTCGAGCAGTACTTC
clone size: .; V gene: TRBV9; D gene: .; J gene: TRBJ2-1; CDR3 protein: CASSVSERERPNSYNEQFF; CDR3 DNA: TGTGCCAGCAGCGTAAGTGAAAGAGAGCGGCCGAACTCCTACAATGAGCAGTTCTTC
clone size: .; V gene: TRBV27; D gene: .; J gene: TRBJ2-3; CDR3 protein: CASRSITDTQYF; CDR3 DNA: TGTGCCAGCAGATCCATCACAGATACGCAGTATTTT
clone size: .; V gene: TRBV4-1; D gene: TRBD1; J gene: TRBJ1-2; CDR3 protein: CASSQDGTGYMDYGYTF; CDR3 DNA: TGCGCCAGCAGCCAAGATGGGACAGGGTATATGGACTATGGCTACACCTTC
clone size: .; V gene: TRBV5-8; D gene: .; J gene: TRBJ1-1; CDR3 protein: CASSLEYRAPEAFF; CDR3 DNA: TGTGCCAGCAGCTTGGAGTATAGAGCCCCTGAAGCTTTCTTT
clone size: once; V gene: TRBV7-2; D gene: .; J gene: TRBJ2-7; CDR3 protein: CASSLTRTTPPYEQYF; CDR3 DNA: TGTGCCAGCAGCTTGACCAGGACAACCCCACCCTACGAGCAGTACTTC
clone size: .; V gene: TRBV5-1; D gene: TRBD1; J gene: TRBJ2-7; CDR3 protein: CASSSQGGTYEQYF; CDR3 DNA: TGCGCCAGCAGCTCACAAGGGGGCACCTACGAGCAGTACTTC
clone size: .; V gene: TRBV6-1; D gene: .; J gene: TRBJ1-5; CDR3 protein: CASSEGPREGGSQPQHF; CDR3 DNA: TGTGCCAGCAGTGAAGGGCCCCGCGAGGGGGGGAGTCAGCCCCAGCATTTT
clone size: .; V gene: TRBV2; D gene: TRBD1; J gene: TRBJ2-7; CDR3 protein: CASIGQGDYEQYF; CDR3 DNA: TGTGCCAGCATAGGACAGGGGGATTACGAGCAGTACTTC
clone size: .; V gene: TRBV5-5; D gene: .; J gene: TRBJ2-7; CDR3 protein: CASSPPRDHEQYF; CDR3 DNA: TGTGCCAGCAGCCCTCCCCGTGACCACGAGCAGTACTTC
clone size: once; V gene: TRBV7-2; D gene: .; J gene: TRBJ2-7; CDR3 protein: CASSFPGAGEQYF; CDR3 DNA: TGTGCCAGCAGCTTTCCCGGGGCCGGCGAGCAGTACTTC
clone size: once; V gene: TRBV5-1; D gene: TRBD2; J gene: TRBJ2-3; CDR3 protein: CASSLTQRGVRTDTQYF; CDR3 DNA: TGCGCCAGCAGCTTGACCCAGCGGGGGGTTCGCACAGATACGCAGTATTTT
clone size: few; V gene: TRBV30; D gene: .; J gene: TRBJ2-3; CDR3 protein: CAWGGQGLTDTQYF; CDR3 DNA: TGTGCCTGGGGTGGTCAGGGGCTGACAGATACGCAGTATTTT
clone size: .; V gene: TRBV6-5; D gene: TRBD2; J gene: TRBJ2-1; CDR3 protein: CASSLGTSGRNEQFF; CDR3 DNA: TGTGCCAGCAGTTTGGGGACTAGCGGGCGCAATGAGCAGTTCTTC
clone size: .; V gene: TRBV9; D gene: .; J gene: TRBJ2-1; CDR3 protein: CASSVAVGLEQFF; CDR3 DNA: TGTGCCAGCAGCGTAGCTGTGGGACTTGAGCAGTTCTTC
clone size: .; V gene: TRBV7-2; D gene: .; J gene: TRBJ2-1; CDR3 protein: CASSYELASSYNEQFF; CDR3 DNA: TGTGCCAGCAGCTATGAGCTGGCGAGCTCCTACAATGAGCAGTTCTTC
clone size: .; V gene: TRBV10-3; D gene: .; J gene: TRBJ1-1; CDR3 protein: CAISDLGTQNTEAFF; CDR3 DNA: TGTGCCATCAGTGACCTAGGGACTCAGAACACTGAAGCTTTCTTT
clone size: .; V gene: TRBV19; D gene: TRBD1; J gene: TRBJ1-1; CDR3 protein: CASSTGQGNTEAFF; CDR3 DNA: TGTGCCAGTAGTACTGGACAGGGGAACACTGAAGCTTTCTTT
clone size: few; V gene: TRBV27; D gene: .; J gene: TRBJ1-5; CDR3 protein: CASSLFGSNQPQHF; CDR3 DNA: TGTGCCAGCAGCCTCTTCGGGAGCAATCAGCCCCAGCATTTT
clone size: once; V gene: TRBV23-1; D gene: .; J gene: TRBJ1-1; CDR3 protein: CASSQSVGSEAFF; CDR3 DNA: TGCGCCAGCAGTCAATCCGTAGGAAGTGAAGCTTTCTTT
clone size: once; V gene: TRBV28; D gene: .; J gene: TRBJ2-1; CDR3 protein: CASSFGDEQFF; CDR3 DNA: TGTGCCAGCAGTTTTGGAGATGAGCAGTTCTTC
clone size: .; V gene: TRBV15; D gene: TRBD1; J gene: TRBJ1-4; CDR3 protein: CATRGGTAWANEKLFF; CDR3 DNA: TGTGCCACCAGGGGAGGGACAGCCTGGGCTAATGAAAAACTGTTTTTT
clone size: .; V gene: TRBV4-1; D gene: .; J gene: TRBJ2-1; CDR3 protein: CASSSDRSSYNEQFF; CDR3 DNA: TGCGCCAGCAGCTCCGACAGGAGCTCCTACAATGAGCAGTTCTTC
clone size: .; V gene: TRBV9; D gene: .; J gene: TRBJ2-7; CDR3 protein: CASSVGAGGSYEQYF; CDR3 DNA: TGTGCCAGCAGCGTAGGGGCAGGGGGGTCCTACGAGCAGTACTTC
clone size: .; V gene: TRBV13; D gene: .; J gene: TRBJ2-1; CDR3 protein: CASSSPEQSSYNEQFF; CDR3 DNA: TGTGCCAGCAGCTCCCCAGAGCAGAGCTCCTACAATGAGCAGTTCTTC
clone size: .; V gene: TRBV5-1; D gene: .; J gene: TRBJ2-7; CDR3 protein: CASSLFAASYEQYF; CDR3 DNA: TGCGCCAGCAGCTTGTTTGCTGCCTCCTACGAGCAGTACTTC
clone size: .; V gene: TRBV5-4; D gene: .; J gene: TRBJ2-2; CDR3 protein: CASSSVGGTGELFF; CDR3 DNA: TGTGCCAGCAGCTCGGTTGGGGGGACCGGGGAGCTGTTTTTT
clone size: .; V gene: TRBV10-2; D gene: .; J gene: TRBJ2-7; CDR3 protein: CASSDPLAGGNEQYF; CDR3 DNA: TGCGCCAGCAGTGACCCCCTCGCGGGCGGGAACGAGCAGTACTTC